The rows below give T cell receptor beta chains drawn from one sample of a study of blood T cell repertoires in COVID-19. Clones were read by immunoSEQ multiplex PCR, and TCRdb kept only the in-frame ones, dropping some. The data show 300,000 to 450,000 clones, around 84% seen once. The source material was peripheral blood. The source of these receptors is a human donor with acute or convalescent COVID-19. The donor label of this sample is uncertain. CDR3s include the opening cysteine and the closing phenylalanine or tryptophan. The order of the fields is J gene, V gene, CDR3 protein.

j_gene: TRBJ2-1
v_gene: TRBV5-1
CDR3aa: CASSLGGLYNEQFF

j_gene: TRBJ2-2
v_gene: TRBV6-5
CDR3aa: CASIQENTGELFF

j_gene: TRBJ2-7
v_gene: TRBV7-7
CDR3aa: CASSVSSGAAYGQYF

j_gene: TRBJ1-4
v_gene: TRBV7-9
CDR3aa: CASSLGFWTANNEKLFF

j_gene: TRBJ1-5
v_gene: TRBV19
CDR3aa: CASRGDRAIRQPQHF

j_gene: TRBJ1-1
v_gene: TRBV19
CDR3aa: CASSSSLFQGHNTEAFF

j_gene: TRBJ2-7
v_gene: TRBV20-1
CDR3aa: CSASSSGGNYEQYF

j_gene: TRBJ2-2
v_gene: TRBV19
CDR3aa: CASSIVGQGFGTGELFF

j_gene: TRBJ2-1
v_gene: TRBV12-3/TRBV12-4
CDR3aa: CASSMTGNNEQFF

j_gene: TRBJ1-2
v_gene: TRBV6-1
CDR3aa: CASSEAPGGPYGYTF

j_gene: TRBJ1-6
v_gene: TRBV30
CDR3aa: CAWSRTGQSPLHF

j_gene: TRBJ1-2
v_gene: TRBV3-1/TRBV3-2
CDR3aa: CASSQVVDRVGGYTF

j_gene: TRBJ1-6
v_gene: TRBV18
CDR3aa: CASSPPIGQINSPLHF

j_gene: TRBJ2-2
v_gene: TRBV11-2
CDR3aa: CASSSQGTGGVTGELFF

j_gene: TRBJ2-2
v_gene: TRBV6-5
CDR3aa: CASRKDRNTGELFF

j_gene: TRBJ2-1
v_gene: TRBV6-5
CDR3aa: CASSRPGLAGNEQFF

j_gene: TRBJ2-3
v_gene: TRBV6-5
CDR3aa: CASRERGWDTDTQYF